The 29 T cell receptor beta chains below come from one sample, sequenced in a study. TCRdb processed the 5' RACE reads anew with MiXCR; each CDR3 protein has one entry. The table shows about 64,000 distinct CDR3 sequences, with 22% occurring only once. Sequencing was performed on memory CD4+ T cells sorted from a lymph node. The subset here: memory CD4+ T cells, CD4+CD45RO+CD25-. These receptors were taken from a female donor with breast cancer.

The rearrangement links TRBV5-6 to TRBJ2-1; possibly TRBD1 or TRBD2 for D (5 bases each). CDR1 is SGHDT, CDR2 YYEEEE, per germline. V was clipped by 3 bases and J by 10 bases, with 29 bases between them. The CDR3 has 18 amino acids. CDR3 loop: CASSSPTGPGRNAREQFF. DNA of the CDR3: TGTGCCAGCAGCTCGCCGACGGGACCGGGCAGAAATGCCCGGGAGCAGTTCTTC.

A few counts support this clonotype. V gene TRBV10-3 combines with J gene TRBJ2-7, with D unclear. The ends were cut back, 6 bases at V and 1 base at J, with 10 bases in the middle. This CDR3 comprises 13 residues. The germline CDR1 and CDR2 sequences are ENHRY and SYGVKD. In nucleotides, the CDR3 is TGTGCCATCAGGGACGGCGCTTCCTACGAGCAGTACTTC. This codes for CAIRDGASYEQYF.

This chain links TRBV12-3 or TRBV12-4 with TRBJ2-7, with D unclear. CDR3 length equals 14 residues. Trimming pared 5 bases from V and 2 bases from J, leaving 13 bases between. The CDR3 loop is CASSPDEFPYEQYF. In DNA form, the CDR3 reads TGTGCCAGCAGTCCTGACGAATTCCCCTACGAGCAGTACTTC.

This clonotype appeared a few times. The chain is built from TRBV5-1 and TRBJ2-1; tentative D call: TRBD1 (6 bases). The CDR3 has 13 amino acids. V dropped 4 bases and J dropped 5 bases, with 10 bases sitting between them. From germline, CDR1 is SGHRS and CDR2 YFSETQ. The CDR3 reads CASSVQGNNEQFF. The CDR3 DNA reads TGCGCCAGCAGCGTACAGGGCAACAATGAGCAGTTCTTC. Drawing the rest from reference TRBV5-1 and TRBJ2-1, the complete variable domain is KAGVTQTPRYLIKTRGQQVTLSCSPISGHRSVSWYQQTPGQGLQFLFEYFSETQRNKGNFPGRFSGRQFSNSRSEMNVSTLELGDSALYLCASSVQGNNEQFFGPGTRLTVL.

This clonotype was found many times. The CDR3 DNA follows: TGCGCCAGCAGCATGGGGGGCTCACCCCTCCACTTT. This translates into CASSMGGSPLHF. The chain recombines TRBV5-1 with TRBJ1-6, with D possibly matching TRBD1 (6 bases). The CDR3 is 12 amino acids. Trimming shortened V by 4 bases and J by 10 bases, and 9 bases separated the two germline ends. Germline loops: CDR1 SGHRS, CDR2 YFSETQ.

This clonotype showed up many times. The chain is built from TRBV20-1 and TRBJ1-2, with D unresolved. The germline V gene encodes CDR1 DFQATT and CDR2 SNEGSKA (reference sequence). V lost 6 bases and J 7 bases, leaving 12 bases between the germline ends. CDR3 length equals 11 residues. The CDR3 loop is CSALVGFGYTF. In DNA form, the CDR3 reads TGCAGTGCGCTCGTGGGGTTTGGCTACACCTTC.

The J gene is TRBJ1-6, the V gene TRBV6-1, with D maybe TRBD1 (6 bases). The CDR3 loop spans 13 amino acids. Germline V CDR1 and CDR2: MNHNS, SASEGT. V was trimmed by 6 bases and J by 11 bases, leaving 14 bases between them. The CDR3 loop is CASRLDSAAPLHF. The CDR3 DNA follows: TGTGCCAGCAGACTGGACAGCGCGGCACCCCTCCACTTT.

V and J are TRBV6-5 and TRBJ1-4; D unclear. The V gene's germline CDR1 is MNHEY and CDR2 SVGAGI. This CDR3 is 14 amino acids long. V lost 7 bases and J lost 7, with 16 bases in between. The CDR3 nucleotides are TGTGCCAGCAAAGAATCGGACGGGCTTGAAAAACTGTTTTTT. As protein: CASKESDGLEKLFF.

V is TRBV28 and J is TRBJ2-3; 7 bases align to TRBD2. CDR1 MDHEN and CDR2 SYDVKM come from the germline V gene. The ends lost 5 bases at V and 3 bases at J; junction bases unmatched: 2. The CDR3 has 13 amino acids. The CDR3 sequence: CASSQRETDTQYF. CDR3 DNA: TGTGCCAGCAGTCAGCGGGAAACAGATACGCAGTATTTT. Combining the CDR3 with reference TRBV28 and TRBJ2-3 gives the whole variable domain DVKVTQSSRYLVKRTGEKVFLECVQDMDHENMFWYRQDPGLGLRLIYFSYDVKMKEKGDIPEGYSVSREKKERFSLILESASTNQTSMYLCASSQRETDTQYFGPGTRLTVL.

This clonotype has more than one count but fewer than ten. The chain employs TRBV29-1 and TRBJ2-3; 7 bases line up with TRBD1. CDR1 is SQVTM, CDR2 ANQGSEA, per germline. With V trimmed by 0 bases and J by 4 bases, 16 bases remained unmatched. This CDR3 has 18 residues. CDR3 sequence (DNA): TGCAGCGTTGAAGAGGCTCATGACTACAGGGGCAGCCCAGATACGCAGTATTTT. Translating it yields CSVEEAHDYRGSPDTQYF.

The chain joins TRBV10-3 to TRBJ2-1; 11 bases align to TRBD2. V trimming: 3 bases; J trimming: 4 bases; junction bases outside the gene matches: 8. Germline CDR1 is ENHRY and CDR2 is SYGVKD. This CDR3 has 17 amino acids. CDR3 loop: CAISEGQTSGTYNEQFF. As DNA, the CDR3 is TGTGCCATCAGTGAAGGCCAGACTAGCGGGACATACAATGAGCAGTTCTTC.

This clonotype turned up a few times. An end of the junction does not agree with germline; a read error may underlie this. V usage is TRBV3-1 and J usage is TRBJ1-1; D is uncertain. The CDR3 is made up of 14 amino acids. The germline V gene encodes CDR1 LGHDT and CDR2 YNNKEL (reference sequence). Here the CDR3 reads CASSSHGQNAEAFF. In nucleotides, the CDR3 is TGTGCCAGCAGCTCCCACGGCCAGAACGCTGAAGCTTTCTTT.

This clonotype has just a few counts. The chain recombines TRBV20-1 with TRBJ1-5; D is possibly TRBD1 (6 bases). Germline V CDR1 and CDR2: DFQATT, SNEGSKA (reference sequence). Trimming stripped 5 bases from V and 3 bases from J, with 14 bases between. The CDR3 has 14 amino acids. Here the CDR3 reads CSASPGHINQPQHF. In DNA, the CDR3 is TGCAGTGCTTCTCCGGGACATATCAATCAGCCCCAGCATTTT.

J is TRBJ1-4 and V is TRBV20-1; no firm D call. V was pared by 1 base and J by 7 bases, with 10 bases between. This CDR3 comprises 13 residues. Germline V gene sequence: CDR1 DFQATT, CDR2 SNEGSKA (reference sequence). The CDR3 coding sequence is TGCAGTGCTAGAGCCATTGGCGGTGAAAAACTGTTTTTT. This gives the protein CSARAIGGEKLFF.

This clonotype was seen more than once but under ten times. V gene TRBV20-1 combines with J gene TRBJ1-5; no clear D gene. This CDR3 has 13 residues. Looked up from germline, CDR1 is DFQATT and CDR2 is SNEGSKA (reference sequence). The germline V and J ends were trimmed by 3 bases and 0 bases, with 6 bases remaining between them. CDR3 protein: CSASSDSNQPQHF. CDR3 nucleotides: TGCAGTGCTAGCAGCGATAGCAATCAGCCCCAGCATTTT.

The genes are TRBV9 and TRBJ2-7, with D possibly being TRBD2 (6 bases). The CDR3 length is 16 residues. V lost 4 bases to trimming and J lost 1 base, with 18 bases between them. Germline V gene sequence: CDR1 SGDLS, CDR2 YYNGEE. CDR3 DNA: TGTGCCAGCAGCCCAGAAGGGTCCGGACTATCCTACGAGCAGTACTTC. Translation: CASSPEGSGLSYEQYF.

This clonotype was seen only a few times. The chain joins TRBV15 to TRBJ2-3; 8 bases agree with TRBD2. J was trimmed by 3 bases and V by 1 base; bases with no gene match: 9. Germline V CDR1 and CDR2: LNHNV, YYDKDF (reference sequence). This CDR3 spans 17 amino acids. CDR3 amino acids: CATSRGASGRGTDTQYF. DNA for the CDR3: TGTGCCACCAGCAGAGGGGCGAGCGGGAGAGGTACAGATACGCAGTATTTT.

The rearrangement joins TRBV29-1 to TRBJ2-2; D gene unclear. CDR3 length equals 14 residues. Trimming shortened V by 4 bases and J by 1 base, and 10 bases separated the two germline ends. Germline V gene data show CDR1 as SQVTM and CDR2 as ANQGSEA. CDR3 in DNA: TGCAGCGTTGCCATGGGGAAGAACACCGGGGAGCTGTTTTTT. Translated, it gives CSVAMGKNTGELFF.

This clonotype has more than one count but fewer than ten. The gene calls are TRBV5-4 and TRBJ2-5; D possibly matches TRBD1 or TRBD2 (5 bases each). The germline CDR1 and CDR2 sequences are SGHNT and YYREEE (reference sequence). This CDR3 region has 15 residues. V shed 3 bases and J shed 3 bases, with 15 bases lying between them. The chain's CDR3 is CASSSTGTAKETQYF. DNA for the CDR3: TGTGCCAGCAGCTCGACCGGGACGGCAAAAGAGACCCAGTACTTC.

This clonotype occurred many times. V and J are TRBV20-1 and TRBJ2-3; D ambiguous. This CDR3 has 11 residues. CDR1 and CDR2 (germline): DFQATT, SNEGSKA (reference sequence). Trimming took 6 bases from V and 5 from J, leaving 9 bases between them. CDR3 amino acids: CSASQEDTQYF. The CDR3 bases are TGCAGTGCGTCGCAGGAAGATACGCAGTATTTT.

This clonotype was found a few times. J is TRBJ1-2 and V is TRBV7-8; D might be TRBD1 (5 bases). V was trimmed by 3 bases and J by 4 bases, leaving 6 bases between them. There are 12 residues in the CDR3. Per the germline V gene, CDR1 is SGHVS and CDR2 is FQNEAQ. The CDR3 coding sequence is TGTGCCAGCAGCTTGGGGCCCTATGGCTACACCTTC. This translates into CASSLGPYGYTF.

V is TRBV6-5 and J is TRBJ2-7, with TRBD2 matching 12 bases. V lost 3 bases, J lost 4 bases, and 7 bases stayed unmatched. CDR1 MNHEY and CDR2 SVGAGI come from the germline V gene. The CDR3 has 16 residues. DNA of the CDR3: TGTGCCAGCAGTTATTGGGGGCTAGCGGGAGGGTACGAGCAGTACTTC. This gives the protein CASSYWGLAGGYEQYF.

This clonotype has a count of ten or more. The chain has TRBV7-2 and TRBJ1-2; no clear D. The CDR3 has 14 residues. The V end lost 1 base, the J end lost 2 bases, and 8 bases lay between the germline ends. Germline V gene sequence: CDR1 SGHTA, CDR2 FQGNSA. The CDR3, as DNA: TGTGCCAGCAGCTTAGACGGCAGGAACTATGGCTACACCTTC. It yields the protein CASSLDGRNYGYTF.

This clonotype was counted a few times. The V call is TRBV7-2, the J call TRBJ1-4; D uncertain. This CDR3 has 13 residues. Trimming shortened V by 5 bases and J by 7 bases, and 11 bases separated the two germline ends. Germline assignment: CDR1 SGHTA and CDR2 FQGNSA. CDR3 in DNA: TGTGCCAGCAGCCTTCACTGGGGTGAAAAACTGTTTTTT. Amino acid sequence: CASSLHWGEKLFF. The full variable domain, completed using reference TRBV7-2 and TRBJ1-4, is GAGVSQSPSNKVTEKGKDVELRCDPISGHTALYWYRQSLGQGLEFLIYFQGNSAPDKSGLPSDRFSAERTGGSVSTLTIQRTQQEDSAVYLCASSLHWGEKLFFGSGTQLSVL.

V is TRBV6-1 and J is TRBJ2-5; D might be TRBD1 (6 bases). The V end lost 5 bases, the J end lost 2 bases, and 9 bases lay between the germline ends. The CDR3 is made up of 13 amino acids. Germline CDR1 reads MNHNS; CDR2 reads SASEGT. The CDR3 spells CASSKQGQETQYF. The CDR3 coding sequence is TGTGCCAGCAGTAAACAGGGACAAGAGACCCAGTACTTC.

This clonotype was found many times. The CDR3 sequence is CASRAPGLGGYEQFF. In nucleotides, the CDR3 is TGTGCCAGCAGGGCTCCGGGACTAGGTGGTTATGAGCAGTTCTTC. This chain joins TRBV27 and TRBJ2-1; 8 bases are a match to TRBD2. V was pared by 6 bases and J by 8 bases, with 12 bases of the junction left unmatched. The V gene's germline CDR1 is MNHEY and CDR2 SMNVEV (reference sequence). CDR3 length: 15 amino acids.

This clonotype was counted a few times. This chain connects TRBV5-1 to TRBJ1-3; 7 bases fit TRBD1. The length of the CDR3 is 18 residues. V dropped 0 bases and J dropped 0; count of bases not matched to a gene: 9. Per the germline V gene, CDR1 is SGHRS and CDR2 is YFSETQ. The CDR3 protein is CASSLAAQGVSSGNTIYF. In DNA, the CDR3 is TGCGCCAGCAGCTTGGCCGCCCAGGGGGTGAGCTCTGGAAACACCATATATTTT.

The chain recombines TRBV5-1 with TRBJ2-3; D uncertain. From germline, CDR1 is SGHRS and CDR2 YFSETQ. V was trimmed by 5 bases and J by 0 bases, leaving 7 bases between them. The CDR3 consists of 13 residues. CDR3 sequence reads: CASRSTSTDTQYF. The DNA of the CDR3 is TGCGCCAGCAGATCGACCAGCACAGATACGCAGTATTTT.

The chain uses TRBV6-5 and TRBJ1-6, with D hard to call. Germline V gene data show CDR1 as MNHEY and CDR2 as SVGAGI. The ends were cut back, 4 bases at V and 11 bases at J, with 9 bases in the middle. The CDR3 runs to 12 residues. The DNA of the CDR3 is TGTGCCAGCAGTTCTTTAGACCCACCCCTCCACTTT. This sequence encodes CASSSLDPPLHF.